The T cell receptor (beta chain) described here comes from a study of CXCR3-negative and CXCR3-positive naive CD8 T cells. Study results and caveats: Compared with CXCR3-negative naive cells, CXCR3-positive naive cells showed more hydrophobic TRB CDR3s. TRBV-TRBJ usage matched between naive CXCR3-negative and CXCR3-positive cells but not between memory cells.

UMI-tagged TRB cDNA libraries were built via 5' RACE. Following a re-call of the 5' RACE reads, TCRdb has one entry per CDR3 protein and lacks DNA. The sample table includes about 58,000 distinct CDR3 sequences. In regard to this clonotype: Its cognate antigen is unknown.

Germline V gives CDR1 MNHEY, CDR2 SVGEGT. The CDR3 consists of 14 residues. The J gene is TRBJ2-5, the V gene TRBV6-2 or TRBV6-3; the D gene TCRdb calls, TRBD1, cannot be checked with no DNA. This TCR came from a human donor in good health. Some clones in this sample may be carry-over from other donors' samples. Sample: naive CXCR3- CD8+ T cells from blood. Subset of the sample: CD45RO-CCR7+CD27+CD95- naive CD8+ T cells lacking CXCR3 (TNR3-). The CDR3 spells CASSYGRGQETQYF.